This TCR beta chain was identified in a study of T-cell memory formation after mild COVID-19. Study-wide background: Among the donors, TCR clusters were largely specific to each donor.

Using its own MiXCR run on the 5' RACE reads, TCRdb lists one record per CDR3 protein. Seen here are under 550,000 distinct CDR3 sequences, more than 15% observed once, and the top ten hold around a fifth. Points from the study as a whole: CD4+ bias marked clones expanding day 15 to 37, unlike balanced contracting clones.

Trimming shortened V by 4 bases and J by 3 bases, and 10 bases separated the two germline ends. The CDR3 runs 14 residues. On this clonotype itself: The antigen remains undetermined.

The V and J genes are TRBV12-3 or TRBV12-4 and TRBJ1-5; D is unclear. This clonotype originated in a man aged 18 to 30 who had mild COVID-19 (a few samples of this study predate the infection). Cell type and time point are not known. Sample: PBMCs or a T cell subset sorted from them (not recorded which). The CDR3 DNA reads TGTGCCAGCAGTTCCGACATTAACAATCAGCCCCAGCATTTT. It is translated as CASSSDINNQPQHF.